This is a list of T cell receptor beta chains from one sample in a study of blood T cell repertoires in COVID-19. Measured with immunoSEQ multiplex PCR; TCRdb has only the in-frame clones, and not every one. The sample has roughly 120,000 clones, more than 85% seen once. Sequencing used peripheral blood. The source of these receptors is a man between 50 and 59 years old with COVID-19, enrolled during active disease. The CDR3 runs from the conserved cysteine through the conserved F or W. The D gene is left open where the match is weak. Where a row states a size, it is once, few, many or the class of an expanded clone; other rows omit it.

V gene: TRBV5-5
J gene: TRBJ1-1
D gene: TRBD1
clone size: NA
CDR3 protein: CASSLVGTGFMNTEAFF
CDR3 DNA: TGTGCCAGCAGCTTGGTCGGGACAGGGTTCATGAACACTGAAGCTTTCTTT

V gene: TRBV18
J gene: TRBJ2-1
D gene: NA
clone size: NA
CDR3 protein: CASSGEEQFF
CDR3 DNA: TGTGCCAGCTCCGGGGAGGAGCAGTTCTTC

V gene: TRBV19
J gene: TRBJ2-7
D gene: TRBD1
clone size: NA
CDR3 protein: CASKGTGLYEQYF
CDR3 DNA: TGTGCCAGTAAGGGGACAGGGCTCTACGAGCAGTACTTC

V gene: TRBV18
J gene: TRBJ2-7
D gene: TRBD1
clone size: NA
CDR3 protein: CASSPGQGATYEQYF
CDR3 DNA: TGTGCCAGCTCACCCGGACAGGGGGCGACCTACGAGCAGTACTTC

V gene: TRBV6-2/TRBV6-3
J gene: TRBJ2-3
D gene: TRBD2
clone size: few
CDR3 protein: CASSYESSGSFTQYF
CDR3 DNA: TGTGCCAGCAGTTACGAGTCTAGCGGGAGCTTTACGCAGTATTTT

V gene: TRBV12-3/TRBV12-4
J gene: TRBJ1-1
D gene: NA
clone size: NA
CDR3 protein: CASSLEGTEAFF
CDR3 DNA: TGTGCCAGCAGTTTGGAGGGGACTGAAGCTTTCTTT

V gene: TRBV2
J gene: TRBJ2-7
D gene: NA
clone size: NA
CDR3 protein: CASSEDISYEQYF
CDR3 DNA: TGTGCCAGCAGTGAGGACATTTCCTACGAGCAGTACTTC

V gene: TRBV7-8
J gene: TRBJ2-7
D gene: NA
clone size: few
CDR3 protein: CASSLQTVPSSYEQYF
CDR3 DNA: TGTGCCAGCAGCTTACAGACAGTCCCGAGCTCCTACGAGCAGTACTTC

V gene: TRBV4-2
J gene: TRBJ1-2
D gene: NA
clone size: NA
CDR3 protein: CASSPVSGNDYGYTF
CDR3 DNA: TGTGCCAGCAGCCCCGTGTCAGGGAATGATTATGGCTACACCTTC

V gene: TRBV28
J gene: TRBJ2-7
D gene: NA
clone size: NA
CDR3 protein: CASSSPGVWRTYEQYF
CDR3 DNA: TGTGCCAGCAGTAGCCCGGGAGTTTGGAGAACCTACGAGCAGTACTTC

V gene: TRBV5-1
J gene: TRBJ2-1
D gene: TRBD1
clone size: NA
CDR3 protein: CASSLADRGGNEQFF
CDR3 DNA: TGCGCCAGCAGCTTGGCCGACAGGGGAGGCAATGAGCAGTTCTTC

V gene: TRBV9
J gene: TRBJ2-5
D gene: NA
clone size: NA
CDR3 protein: CASSRGGSETQYF
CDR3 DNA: TGTGCCAGCTCGCGGGGAGGATCGGAGACCCAGTACTTC

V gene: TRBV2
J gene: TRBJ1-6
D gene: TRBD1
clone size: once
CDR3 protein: CASRYLGPGTGEGSPLHF
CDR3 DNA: TGTGCCAGCAGATATCTTGGCCCCGGGACAGGGGAGGGCTCACCCCTCCACTTT

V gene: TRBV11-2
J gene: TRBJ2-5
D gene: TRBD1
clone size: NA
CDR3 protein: CASSLYAGGLKTQYF
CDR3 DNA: TGTGCCAGCAGCTTATACGCAGGGGGCTTGAAGACCCAGTACTTC

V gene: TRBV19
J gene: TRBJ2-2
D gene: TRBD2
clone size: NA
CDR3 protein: CASSIAGGRDTGELFF
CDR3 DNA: TGTGCCAGTAGTATAGCCGGCGGGAGGGACACCGGGGAGCTGTTTTTT

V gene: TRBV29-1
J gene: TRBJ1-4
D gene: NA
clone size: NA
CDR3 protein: CSVVSGTNEKLFF
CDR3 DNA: TGCAGCGTTGTATCAGGGACTAATGAAAAACTGTTTTTT

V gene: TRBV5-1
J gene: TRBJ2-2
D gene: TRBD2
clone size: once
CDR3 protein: CASSGLAGDNTGELFF
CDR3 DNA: TGCGCCAGCAGCGGGCTAGCGGGAGATAACACCGGGGAGCTGTTTTTT

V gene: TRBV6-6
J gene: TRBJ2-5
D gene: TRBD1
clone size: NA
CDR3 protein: CASTGQGAKTQYF
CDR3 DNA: TGTGCCAGCACCGGACAGGGGGCCAAGACCCAGTACTTC

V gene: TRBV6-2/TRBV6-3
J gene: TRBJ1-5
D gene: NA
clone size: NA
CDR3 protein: CASSYGGPGSNQPQHF
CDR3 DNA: TGTGCCAGCAGTTACGGTGGACCAGGGAGCAATCAGCCCCAGCATTTT

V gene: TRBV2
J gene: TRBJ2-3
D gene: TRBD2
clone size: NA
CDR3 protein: CASSENSGSTDTQYF
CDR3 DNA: TGTGCCAGCAGTGAGAATAGCGGGAGTACAGATACGCAGTATTTT